The T cell receptor (beta chain) described here comes from a study of blood T cell repertoires in COVID-19. Across the whole study: Whether acute or convalescent, the COVID-19 samples came from the United States, Italy and Spain. The analysed material was cDNA or gDNA that came from T cells, B-cell-depleted T cells, or PBMCs.

The junction had 2 bases not matched to a gene; V was cut back by 1 base and J by 9 bases. This CDR3 comprises 14 residues. Germline CDR1 reads SGHDN; CDR2 reads FVKESK. This clone was observed a single time. Seattle patient enrollment occurred during active infection, with longitudinal follow-up thereafter. Methods used by the authors: Scientists estimated how many nucleated cells there were by amplifying reference gene primers. The repertoire was sequenced with immunoSEQ multiplex PCR; TCRdb's copy has only in-frame clones and lacks some. V, J and clone size were drawn from that table, and D and trimming were deduced from the DNA. Counted here are tens of thousands of clones, roughly 89% occurring once; the ten biggest clones make up 4.5% to 6.5%.

The TCR sequence derives from a man in his sixties with COVID-19, enrolled during active disease. The sequencing input was peripheral blood. The chain uses TRBV14 and TRBJ1-6, with 8 bases aligning to TRBD1. This chain's CDR3 is CASSQGQGASPLHF. The CDR3 DNA reads as TGTGCCAGCAGCCAAGGGCAGGGGGCTTCACCCCTCCACTTT. The whole variable domain, remainder taken from reference TRBV14 and TRBJ1-6, is EAGVTQFPSHSVIEKGQTVTLRCDPISGHDNLYWYRRVMGKEIKFLLHFVKESKQDESGMPNNRFLAERTGGTYSTLKVQPAELEDSGVYFCASSQGQGASPLHFGNGTRLTVT.